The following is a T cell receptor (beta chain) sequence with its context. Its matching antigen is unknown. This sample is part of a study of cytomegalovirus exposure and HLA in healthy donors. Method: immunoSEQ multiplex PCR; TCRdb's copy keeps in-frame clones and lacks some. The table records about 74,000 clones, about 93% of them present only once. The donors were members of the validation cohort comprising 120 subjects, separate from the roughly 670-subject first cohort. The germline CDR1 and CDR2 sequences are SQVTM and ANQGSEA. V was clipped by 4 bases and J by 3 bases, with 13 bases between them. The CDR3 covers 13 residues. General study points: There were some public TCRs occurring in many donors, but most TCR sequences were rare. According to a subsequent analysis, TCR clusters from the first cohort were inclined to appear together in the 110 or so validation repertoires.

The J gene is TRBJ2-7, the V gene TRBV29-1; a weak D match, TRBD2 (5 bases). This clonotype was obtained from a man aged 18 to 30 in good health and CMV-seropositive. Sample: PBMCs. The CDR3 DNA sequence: TGCAGCGTTGGGCGCCCCGGGAACTACGAGCAGTACTTC. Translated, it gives CSVGRPGNYEQYF.